The 31 T cell receptor beta chains in this list originate from one sample, sequenced in a study of blood T cells in healthy people across ages. With a J-beta primer mix and a sample-barcoded 5' primer, a second PCR ran 7 to 11 cycles. One entry per CDR3 protein, called by TCRdb with MiXCR from the 5' RACE reads. The sample carries 1.5 million to 2 million distinct CDR3 sequences, 28% recorded once. The sequencing input was blood. Receptor source: a woman aged 25 to 39 in good health.

CDR3 in DNA: TGTGCCAGCAGTTTAGCGTGGGCTAACTACGAGCAGTACTTC. Translation: CASSLAWANYEQYF. The rearrangement links TRBV12-3 or TRBV12-4 to TRBJ2-7; D gene uncertain. The ends were cut back, 0 bases at V and 3 bases at J, with 9 bases in the middle. The CDR3 spans 14 residues.

This clonotype was seen at least ten times. This chain joins TRBV27 and TRBJ2-1; maybe TRBD2 (5 bases). The germline CDR1 and CDR2 sequences are MNHEY and SMNVEV (reference sequence). Trimming removed 3 bases at V and 6 bases at J, with 18 bases between. The CDR3 is 16 amino acids. The CDR3 spells CASSFDTSDSGNEQFF. CDR3 sequence (DNA): TGTGCCAGCAGTTTCGATACTAGTGACTCCGGCAATGAGCAGTTCTTC.

This clonotype was counted at least ten times. The V and J genes are TRBV29-1 and TRBJ2-3, with 9 bases identical to TRBD2. From germline, CDR1 is SQVTM and CDR2 ANQGSEA. The V and J ends lost 6 bases and 5 bases, in that order; junction bases with no gene match: 6. The CDR3 length is 13 residues. CDR3: CSVGGGAVDTQYF. CDR3 bases: TGCAGCGTCGGCGGGGGGGCCGTAGATACGCAGTATTTT.

The chain is built from TRBV12-3 or TRBV12-4 and TRBJ1-4; no firm D call. The CDR3 has 15 residues. V was cut by 6 bases and J by 0 bases, with 11 bases left in between. As DNA, the CDR3 is TGTGCCAGCAGCCACGGGGAGGCAACTAATGAAAAACTGTTTTTT. Translated, it gives CASSHGEATNEKLFF.

On this clonotype: Sequence at one end of the junction differs from germline and may be a read error. The chain employs TRBV7-2 and TRBJ1-2, with D perhaps matching TRBD1 (6 bases). This CDR3 is built from 14 residues. Germline CDR1 and CDR2: SGHTA and FQGNSA. In DNA, the CDR3 is TGTTCCAGCAGCCAGGGGAGGGGCTTCTATGGCTACACCTTC. The encoded protein is CSSSQGRGFYGYTF.

The V gene is TRBV7-2, the J gene TRBJ2-1; 11 bases map to TRBD2. CDR3 length: 15 amino acids. Germline assignment: CDR1 SGHTA and CDR2 FQGNSA. Germline trimming cut 5 bases from V and 9 bases from J; bases unmatched to any gene: 9. DNA of the CDR3: TGTGCCAGCAGCCACGCGGCTAGCGGGAGGCCTGAGCAGTTCTTC. Protein: CASSHAASGRPEQFF.

This clonotype was recorded a few times. The gene calls are TRBV20-1 and TRBJ2-3; D is possibly TRBD2 (5 bases). Trimming left V 3 bases short and J 1 base short, with 11 bases between. From germline, CDR1 is DFQATT and CDR2 SNEGSKA (reference sequence). The CDR3 is made up of 14 amino acids. The CDR3 coding sequence is TGCAGTGCTAGTGTGGGAGAGCGCACAGATACGCAGTATTTT. Amino acid sequence: CSASVGERTDTQYF.

This clonotype was seen a few times. The CDR3 nucleotides read TGTGCCAGCAGCCGAACGACTTCGTCGCTGTTCTTC. Its translation: CASSRTTSSLFF. The chain links TRBV2 to TRBJ2-1; D not certain. The V end was cut by 6 bases, the J end by 15 bases, with 18 bases between. The CDR3 runs 12 residues. CDR1 SNHLY and CDR2 FYNNEI come from the germline V gene.

This clonotype was seen only a few times. The rearrangement links TRBV5-1 to TRBJ2-1; TRBD2 agrees at 7 bases. V shed 1 base and J 7 bases; nucleotides not matched to a gene: 11. This CDR3 has 16 residues. Per the germline V gene, CDR1 is SGHRS and CDR2 is YFSETQ. CDR3 DNA: TGCGCCAGCAGCTTGTTAGGACTAGAAACTACAAATGAGCAGTTCTTC. Protein: CASSLLGLETTNEQFF.

Many counts were recorded for this clonotype. The DNA of the CDR3 is TGCGCCAGCAGCTTTGAGACTAGCGGGAGTAAAGAGCAGTTCTTC. It specifies CASSFETSGSKEQFF. The chain combines TRBV5-1 with TRBJ2-1; 12 positions match TRBD2. Germline CDR1 and CDR2: SGHRS and YFSETQ. Losses at the gene ends were 2 bases for V and 10 bases for J; bases not matched to a gene: 7. CDR3 size: 15 residues.

This clonotype was observed a few times. Given a much more abundant clone one base away, this may be a read error. The V gene is TRBV29-1, the J gene TRBJ2-7; 9 nucleotides agree with TRBD2. CDR1 and CDR2 from the germline V gene are SQVTM and ANQGSEA. The V segment lost 5 bases and the J segment 7 bases; nucleotides outside the gene matches: 15. The CDR3 consists of 15 residues. CDR3 sequence (DNA): TGCAGCGTTAAGGGCGGGAGGGCCGCGTACAATGAGCAGTACTTC. Residues: CSVKGGRAAYNEQYF.

The chain has TRBV20-1 and TRBJ2-1, with D possibly matching TRBD2 (6 bases). The CDR3 loop spans 14 amino acids. V shed 5 bases and J shed 9 bases, with 20 bases lying between them. Germline values: CDR1 DFQATT, CDR2 SNEGSKA (reference sequence). CDR3 bases: TGCAGTGCTCGCTTGTCAGGCGGGGTGTTTGAGCAGTTCTTC. It yields the protein CSARLSGGVFEQFF.

This clonotype has ten or more counts. The V gene is TRBV20-1, the J gene TRBJ2-7; unclear D gene. The CDR3 is 12 amino acids. With 3 bases removed from V and 3 bases from J, the gap between germline ends came to 9 bases. The germline V gene encodes CDR1 DFQATT and CDR2 SNEGSKA (reference sequence). CDR3 DNA sequence: TGCAGTGCTAGGTTTAGATTCTACGAGCAGTACTTC. Residues: CSARFRFYEQYF.

This clonotype was recorded at least ten times. The chain is built from TRBV5-5 and TRBJ1-2; TRBD1 might be the D (6 bases). Germline CDR1 is SGHKS and CDR2 is YYEKEE (reference sequence). Trimming left V 4 bases short and J 3 bases short, with 16 bases between. CDR3 length equals 15 residues. CDR3 nucleotide sequence: TGTGCCAGCAGCGAGACAGGAAGCAACCACTATGGCTACACCTTC. This translates into CASSETGSNHYGYTF.

In regard to this clonotype: Mismatch with germline at one junction end may stem from a read error. The chain links TRBV20-1 to TRBJ1-5; 10 bases are a match to TRBD1. Germline assignment: CDR1 DFQATT and CDR2 SNEGSKA (reference sequence). This CDR3 comprises 16 residues. Written as DNA, the CDR3 is TGCGGTGCTAGTCCGAGACAGGGGGCAACCGATCAGCCCCAGCATTTT. Its translation: CGASPRQGATDQPQHF.

This clonotype came up a few times. This chain joins TRBV6-5 and TRBJ2-1, with D uncertain. The V gene lost 0 bases and the J gene lost 0 bases, with 9 bases spanning the gap. Per the germline V gene, CDR1 is MNHEY and CDR2 is SVGAGI. The CDR3 spans 16 residues. CDR3 in DNA: TGTGCCAGCAGTTACTCCATAAGCAGCTCCTACAATGAGCAGTTCTTC. Its translation: CASSYSISSSYNEQFF.

This clonotype was counted many times. V is TRBV10-1 and J is TRBJ2-5; D may correspond to TRBD1 or TRBD2 (5 bases each). Trimming took 0 bases from V and 1 from J, leaving 9 bases between them. The CDR3 runs 15 residues. Germline V gene lookup returns CDR1 WNHNN and CDR2 SYGVQD (reference sequence). This chain's CDR3 is CASSESRGIQETQYF. CDR3 coding DNA: TGCGCCAGCAGTGAGTCGAGGGGAATCCAAGAGACCCAGTACTTC.

This chain uses TRBV5-1 with TRBJ1-2; 8 bases map to TRBD1. With 4 bases clipped from V and 6 bases from J, the junction kept 11 bases outside the gene matches. Germline V gene sequence: CDR1 SGHRS, CDR2 YFSETQ. This CDR3 comprises 15 residues. CDR3 sequence reads: CASSLEPGQVNGYTF. CDR3 coding DNA: TGCGCCAGCAGCCTGGAACCGGGACAGGTGAATGGCTACACCTTC.

As to this clonotype: The junction and the germline gene differ at one end; a read error may be behind it. V usage is TRBV18 and J usage is TRBJ2-1, with 11 bases lining up with TRBD2. Per germline, CDR1 KGHSH and CDR2 LQKENI. The CDR3 runs 15 residues. CDR3 sequence reads: CAGSPLLAGDNEQFF. The CDR3 DNA reads TGTGCCGGCTCACCACTACTAGCGGGGGACAATGAGCAGTTCTTC.

This clonotype was seen many times. The rearrangement joins TRBV18 to TRBJ1-2; 8 bases are shared with TRBD1. Germline assignment: CDR1 KGHSH and CDR2 LQKENI. CDR3 size: 12 residues. V gave up 8 bases and J gave up 4 bases; unmatched junction bases: 3. The CDR3 sequence: CASRDRTYGYTF. CDR3 sequence (DNA): TGTGCCAGCCGGGACAGGACCTATGGCTACACCTTC.

In this sample, this clonotype turned up a few times. The chain employs TRBV3-1 and TRBJ2-7; 8 bases map to TRBD2. The CDR3 is made up of 14 amino acids. Trimming cost V 4 bases and J 3 bases; bases outside gene matches: 5. Germline V CDR1 and CDR2: LGHDT, YNNKEL (reference sequence). The CDR3 spells CASSRQGLVYEQYF. The DNA of the CDR3 is TGTGCCAGCAGCCGCCAGGGACTAGTCTACGAGCAGTACTTC.

V and J are TRBV6-5 and TRBJ2-7; 7 bases line up with TRBD2. V shed 8 bases, J shed 3 bases, and the junction held 10 bases outside the gene matches. Germline V gene sequence: CDR1 MNHEY, CDR2 SVGAGI. The CDR3 totals 14 residues. The CDR3 DNA is TGTGCCAGCGGGGGACGGGAGGCTTACTACGAGCAGTACTTC. It yields the protein CASGGREAYYEQYF.

This clonotype has a count of ten or more. The genes are TRBV10-3 and TRBJ1-5; D is perhaps TRBD1 (6 bases). The CDR3 extends over 15 amino acids. V lost 0 bases and J 9 bases, leaving 15 bases between the germline ends. Germline assignment: CDR1 ENHRY and CDR2 SYGVKD. CDR3 sequence (DNA): TGTGCCATCAGTGAGTCGGGGGCCGGCGGTTCGCCCCAGCATTTT. Translation: CAISESGAGGSPQHF.

V gene TRBV7-2 combines with J gene TRBJ2-7; no firm D call. Trimming shortened V by 3 bases and J by 9 bases, and 15 bases separated the two germline ends. Germline loops: CDR1 SGHTA, CDR2 FQGNSA. The CDR3 spans 13 residues. DNA for the CDR3: TGTGCCAGCAGCTTCGACCCTAGAGACGGGCAGTACTTC. Protein: CASSFDPRDGQYF.

The CDR3 nucleotides are TGTGCCAGTAGTATCGGGTCAGACAATCAGCCCCAGCATTTT. Encoded protein: CASSIGSDNQPQHF. The J gene is TRBJ1-5, the V gene TRBV19; D remains ambiguous. V gave up 3 bases and J gave up 3 bases, with 9 bases separating them. The CDR3 spans 14 residues. Germline assignment: CDR1 LNHDA and CDR2 SQIVND (reference sequence).

This clonotype has at least ten counts. This chain joins TRBV3-1 and TRBJ2-5; maybe TRBD1 (6 bases). CDR1 and CDR2 (germline): LGHDT, YNNKEL (reference sequence). The CDR3 extends over 15 amino acids. Trimming left V 1 base short and J 1 base short, with 10 bases between. CDR3 in amino acids: CASSQGWTAQETQYF. CDR3 in DNA: TGTGCCAGCAGCCAAGGTTGGACAGCCCAAGAGACCCAGTACTTC.

This clonotype was recorded many times. J is TRBJ2-7 and V is TRBV29-1; TRBD2 matches 12 bases. The V gene's germline CDR1 is SQVTM and CDR2 ANQGSEA. After removal of 6 bases from V and 2 bases from J, the junction contained 5 bases not matched to a gene. The CDR3 length is 14 residues. CDR3 protein: CSVHSSGGAYEQYF. The CDR3 nucleotides read TGCAGCGTGCATTCTAGCGGGGGGGCCTACGAGCAGTACTTC.

On this clonotype: A much larger clone lies one base from this, so it may be a read error. The rearrangement joins TRBV29-1 to TRBJ2-1; 8 nucleotides agree with TRBD2. Trimming removed 8 bases from V and 6 bases from J; junction bases left unmatched: 12. Germline V gene data show CDR1 as SQVTM and CDR2 as ANQGSEA. This CDR3 has 14 residues. This chain's CDR3 is CSLKSGGTTNEQFF. DNA of the CDR3: TGCAGCCTTAAAAGCGGGGGCACTACCAATGAGCAGTTCTTC.

This clonotype was detected once. The chain couples TRBV6-5 to TRBJ2-3; 10 bases line up with TRBD2. The CDR3 covers 16 residues. Germline CDR1 reads MNHEY; CDR2 reads SVGAGI. V shed 6 bases and J 2 bases; nucleotides not matched to a gene: 8. CDR3 sequence: CASRRTSGGDTDTQYF. In nucleotides, the CDR3 is TGTGCCAGCAGACGGACTAGCGGAGGGGACACAGATACGCAGTATTTT.

This clonotype was seen a few times. V gene TRBV20-1 combines with J gene TRBJ2-3; D gene unclear. Per germline, CDR1 DFQATT and CDR2 SNEGSKA (reference sequence). Trimming cost V 3 bases and J 0 bases, with 7 bases left between them. CDR3 length: 13 residues. Here the CDR3 reads CSASPQSTDTQYF. The CDR3 DNA reads TGCAGTGCTAGTCCTCAGAGCACAGATACGCAGTATTTT.

J is TRBJ1-5 and V is TRBV6-5; TRBD1 matches 7 bases. This CDR3 has 13 residues. Germline trimming cut 5 bases from V and 7 bases from J; bases unmatched to any gene: 5. Germline V CDR1 and CDR2: MNHEY, SVGAGI. The CDR3 sequence is CASSTRDSQPQHF. The CDR3 region has the DNA TGTGCCAGCAGTACAAGGGACAGCCAGCCCCAGCATTTT.